These 6 T cell receptor beta chains originate from one sample sequenced in a study of blood T cell repertoires in COVID-19. TCRdb keeps only in-frame clones here, not all; method: immunoSEQ multiplex PCR. The sample yields over 200,000 clones, about 83% seen once. The material sequenced was peripheral blood. The source is a man between 60 and 75 years old who had recovered from COVID-19.

This chain uses TRBV10-3 with TRBJ2-2; 8 bases line up with TRBD2. The CDR3 consists of 17 residues. The V segment lost 8 bases and the J segment 1 base; nucleotides outside the gene matches: 12. Per the germline V gene, CDR1 is ENHRY and CDR2 is SYGVKD. DNA of the CDR3: TGTGCCATCGGTCAGCGGGAGACCTTCCTGAACACCGGGGAGCTGTTTTTT. Translation gives CAIGQRETFLNTGELFF.

This rearrangement joins TRBV27 to TRBJ1-1; 7 bases match TRBD1. This CDR3 is built from 15 residues. Germline assignment: CDR1 MNHEY and CDR2 SMNVEV (reference sequence). The V gene end was trimmed by 4 bases and the J gene end by 4 bases; junction bases not matched to a gene: 9. DNA for the CDR3: TGTGCCAGCAGTTCGTACGACAGGGCCGGCACTGAAGCTTTCTTT. It specifies CASSSYDRAGTEAFF.

For the CDR3, the DNA is TGTGCCAGCACCACTTCGGACAGGGTGGGCGAAAGCCAGCATTTT. Amino acid sequence: CASTTSDRVGESQHF. The chain combines TRBV6-6 with TRBJ1-5, with TRBD1 matching over 8 bases. The CDR3 length is 15 residues. CDR1 and CDR2 from the germline V gene are MNHNY and SVGAGI (reference sequence). V shed 7 bases and J 12 bases; nucleotides not matched to a gene: 17.

This clone was counted a few times. For the CDR3, the DNA is TGTGCCAGTAGTATGGGGCAATCCTACGAGCAGTACTTC. This gives the protein CASSMGQSYEQYF. This chain uses TRBV19 with TRBJ2-7; tentative D call: TRBD1 (5 bases). The CDR3 totals 13 residues. V was trimmed by 3 bases and J by 1 base, leaving 7 bases between them. CDR1 is LNHDA, CDR2 SQIVND, per germline (reference sequence).

The chain links TRBV30 to TRBJ2-7; maybe TRBD2 (6 bases). Trimming pared 4 bases from V and 5 bases from J, leaving 15 bases between. The CDR3 totals 13 residues. The germline V gene has CDR1 GTSNPN and CDR2 SVGIG (reference sequence). The CDR3 nucleotides are TGTGCCTGGACAGCCGGACTACTCCACGAGCAGTACTTC. Translating gives CAWTAGLLHEQYF.

V gene TRBV19 combines with J gene TRBJ1-3; TRBD1 agrees at 8 bases. The CDR3 consists of 16 residues. V lost 7 bases and J lost 4; bases outside the gene matches: 12. Germline CDR1 reads LNHDA; CDR2 reads SQIVND (reference sequence). The CDR3 DNA is TGTGCCAGTAACCTTATTCAGGGGGCGTCCGGAAACACCATATATTTT. Translated, it gives CASNLIQGASGNTIYF.